This entry describes one TCR beta chain. Its antigen is unknown. CDR3 length: 15 amino acids. Trimming cost V 3 bases and J 4 bases; bases outside gene matches: 5. Germline-derived CDR1 and CDR2 are KGHSH and LQKENI. The data belong to a study of OX40 agonist ivuxolimab in advanced cancers. The repertoire was sequenced with immunoSEQ multiplex PCR; TCRdb's copy has only in-frame clones and lacks some. The sample consists of some 71,000 clones, 65% to 85% of them appearing once. General study findings and limits: Circulating CD4+ and CD8+ T cells showed clonal expansion by week 6 at 0.1 to 3.0 mg/kg. Normalized expansion of T-cell clones was also low for some nonresponders. The authors did not determine the antigen specificity of the expanded peripheral T cells.

The chain combines TRBV18 with TRBJ1-5; TRBD1 matches 8 bases. The sequence derives from an adult with an advanced solid tumor such as melanoma, head and neck, liver or kidney cancer. The source material was CD4+ or CD8+ T cells sorted from blood, sampled in a trial of the OX40 agonist ivuxolimab. The CDR3 here is CASSPKWTGNQPQHF. The CDR3 DNA reads as TGTGCCAGCTCACCGAAATGGACAGGGAATCAGCCCCAGCATTTT.